This T cell receptor (beta chain) was found in a study of blood T cell repertoires in COVID-19. Study details: The United States, Italy and Spain were the sources of the acute and convalescent COVID-19 samples. T cells, B-cell-depleted T cells, or PBMCs provided the cDNA or gDNA that served as material.

CDR3 length: 11 residues. Per the study methods: Reference gene primer amplification in the assay estimated nucleated cell counts. Data came from immunoSEQ multiplex PCR; TCRdb stores just in-frame clones and leaves some out. From that table come the V and J calls and clone size; the DNA was used to work out D and trimming. The sample has 45,000 to 50,000 clones, 80% to 90% seen once. This TCR derives from a human donor in a cohort sampled during active COVID-19. Sequenced sample: peripheral blood. The V and J genes are TRBV21-1 and TRBJ1-1; the table's D call, TRBD1, was not checked against the DNA. TRBV21-1 counts as a pseudogene. In DNA form, the CDR3 reads TGTGCCAGCAGCACGGGACAGCAAGCTTTCTTT. Translated: CASSTGQQAFF.